A single sample gave rise to the 20 T cell receptor beta chains below, sequenced in a study of blood T cell repertoires in COVID-19. Only in-frame clones appear in the TCRdb table, and some are missing; sequencing was by immunoSEQ multiplex PCR. The sample holds under 350,000 clones, more than 85% seen once. Material for sequencing was peripheral blood. The receptors derive from a man aged 40-55 years with acute or convalescent COVID-19.

CDR3 nucleotides: TGTGCCAGCAGCTTTACAGGGTTCTATGGCTACACCTTC. Translating it yields CASSFTGFYGYTF. The chain couples TRBV5-5 to TRBJ1-2; maybe TRBD1 (6 bases). Trimming shortened V by 2 bases and J by 4 bases, and 9 bases separated the two germline ends. This CDR3 is built from 13 residues. Per germline, CDR1 SGHKS and CDR2 YYEKEE (reference sequence). Together with reference TRBV5-5 and TRBJ1-2, the CDR3 gives the full variable domain: DAGVTQSPTHLIKTRGQQVTLRCSPISGHKSVSWYQQVLGQGPQFIFQYYEKEERGRGNFPDRFSARQFPNYSSELNVNALLLGDSALYLCASSFTGFYGYTFGSGTRLTVV.

The chain's CDR3 is CASSDTNSPLHF. CDR3 coding DNA: TGTGCCAGCAGTGATACAAATTCACCCCTCCACTTT. This chain joins TRBV2 and TRBJ1-6; no clear D gene. Deletions cut 3 bases from V and 7 bases from J, with 4 bases between. The CDR3 is 12 amino acids. The germline CDR1 and CDR2 sequences are SNHLY and FYNNEI.

V gene TRBV18 combines with J gene TRBJ2-5; TRBD2 matches at 7 bases. Trimming at V came to 3 bases and at J to 5 bases, leaving 6 bases not matched to a gene. Germline CDR1 KGHSH, CDR2 LQKENI. The CDR3 runs to 14 residues. The CDR3 sequence is CASSPQRGGETQYF. The CDR3 DNA reads as TGTGCCAGCTCACCTCAGCGGGGTGGTGAGACCCAGTACTTC.

The V gene is TRBV29-1, the J gene TRBJ2-1, with 8 nucleotides matching TRBD2. CDR1 SQVTM and CDR2 ANQGSEA come from the germline V gene. Trimming at V came to 0 bases and at J to 6 bases, leaving 7 bases not matched to a gene. CDR3 size: 15 residues. DNA of the CDR3: TGCAGCGTTGAAGAGGGACGGGGGGGACTCAATGAGCAGTTCTTC. Its translation is CSVEEGRGGLNEQFF.

The chain has TRBV11-1 and TRBJ2-7; the match to TRBD1 covers 7 bases. Germline CDR1 and CDR2: SGHAT and FQDESV (reference sequence). CDR3 length: 14 amino acids. J lost 4 bases, V lost 5 bases, and 8 bases had no gene match. CDR3 amino acids: CASSVTGEVYEQYF. As DNA, the CDR3 is TGTGCCAGCAGCGTTACAGGGGAAGTGTACGAGCAGTACTTC.

The chain carries TRBV27 and TRBJ2-7; maybe TRBD1 (6 bases). Germline V lookup: CDR1 MNHEY, CDR2 SMNVEV (reference sequence). Trimming removed 3 bases from V and 5 bases from J, with 11 bases in between. This CDR3 is built from 13 residues. The CDR3: CASSLGALNEQYF. Here the CDR3 DNA reads TGTGCCAGCAGTTTGGGGGCCCTCAACGAGCAGTACTTC.

The rearrangement links TRBV18 to TRBJ1-5; the D is unclear. The ends were cut back, 2 bases at V and 0 bases at J, with 5 bases in the middle. There are 14 residues in the CDR3. Germline assignment: CDR1 KGHSH and CDR2 LQKENI. CDR3 nucleotide sequence: TGTGCCAGCTCACCAGAGAATAGCAATCAGCCCCAGCATTTT. Protein sequence: CASSPENSNQPQHF.

The V and J genes are TRBV5-4 and TRBJ2-2, with TRBD2 matching over 9 bases. V lost 4 bases and J lost 0; bases outside the gene matches: 4. CDR3 length: 16 residues. Germline lookup yields CDR1 SGHNT and CDR2 YYREEE (reference sequence). CDR3 residues: CASSPPSGANTGELFF. Written as DNA, the CDR3 is TGTGCCAGCAGCCCCCCTAGCGGGGCGAACACCGGGGAGCTGTTTTTT.

This chain joins TRBV5-8 and TRBJ2-6, with D tentatively TRBD2 (6 bases). V shed 3 bases and J shed 0 bases, with 13 bases lying between them. Looked up from germline, CDR1 is SGHTS and CDR2 is YDEGEE. The CDR3 spans 17 residues. The chain's CDR3 is CASSWGPGVSGANVLTF. CDR3 DNA sequence: TGTGCCAGCAGCTGGGGTCCGGGGGTCTCTGGGGCCAACGTCCTGACTTTC. Using reference TRBV5-8 and TRBJ2-6 for the parts outside the CDR3, the full variable domain is EAGVTQSPTHLIKTRGQQATLRCSPISGHTSVYWYQQALGLGLQFLLWYDEGEERNRGNFPPRFSGRQFPNYSSELNVNALELEDSALYLCASSWGPGVSGANVLTFGAGSRLTVL.

CDR3 loop: CASSLRGGGGAYNEQFF. The CDR3, as DNA: TGTGCCAGCAGCCTCCGGGGAGGCGGGGGGGCCTACAATGAGCAGTTCTTC. This rearrangement joins TRBV28 to TRBJ2-1; 9 bases agree with TRBD2. V was pared by 6 bases and J by 2 bases, with 11 bases of the junction left unmatched. The CDR3 covers 17 residues. In germline, CDR1 is MDHEN, CDR2 SYDVKM.

The rearrangement links TRBV12-3 or TRBV12-4 to TRBJ1-4, with a possible D match to TRBD1 (5 bases). There are 13 residues in the CDR3. Trimming shortened V by 8 bases and J by 8 bases, and 15 bases separated the two germline ends. The CDR3 coding sequence is TGTGCCAGCTTGGGCAGGGTGGGGGAAAAACTGTTTTTT. Translating gives CASLGRVGEKLFF.

The chain uses TRBV10-2 and TRBJ2-1; 11 bases are shared with TRBD2. Looked up from germline, CDR1 is WSHSY and CDR2 is SAAADI. The V and J ends lost 7 bases and 14 bases, in that order; junction bases with no gene match: 4. The length of the CDR3 is 11 residues. CDR3 loop: CASKLAGAKFF. The CDR3 DNA is TGCGCCAGCAAACTAGCGGGGGCGAAGTTCTTC.

The rearrangement joins TRBV5-1 to TRBJ2-3; TRBD2 matches at 8 bases. Germline assignment: CDR1 SGHRS and CDR2 YFSETQ. The CDR3 loop spans 15 amino acids. V gave up 3 bases and J gave up 3 bases; unmatched junction bases: 6. The CDR3 region is CASSWTGLGTDTQYF. As DNA, the CDR3 is TGCGCCAGCAGCTGGACGGGACTAGGTACAGATACGCAGTATTTT. The whole variable domain, remainder taken from reference TRBV5-1 and TRBJ2-3, is KAGVTQTPRYLIKTRGQQVTLSCSPISGHRSVSWYQQTPGQGLQFLFEYFSETQRNKGNFPGRFSGRQFSNSRSEMNVSTLELGDSALYLCASSWTGLGTDTQYFGPGTRLTVL.

V and J are TRBV11-2 and TRBJ1-5; D perhaps matches TRBD1 (6 bases). The CDR3 loop spans 13 amino acids. Trimming took 4 bases from V and 7 from J, leaving 11 bases between them. Germline V CDR1 and CDR2: SGHAT, FQNNGV. The CDR3 region is CASSSSQGQPQHF. Here the CDR3 DNA reads TGTGCCAGCAGCTCCTCACAGGGCCAGCCCCAGCATTTT.

The chain employs TRBV7-9 and TRBJ1-1, with 8 bases that match TRBD1. Per germline, CDR1 SEHNR and CDR2 FQNEAQ (reference sequence). The CDR3 runs 15 residues. Trimming removed 4 bases from V and 5 bases from J; junction bases left unmatched: 9. Here the CDR3 reads CASSSTGGMRTEAFF. The DNA of the CDR3 is TGTGCCAGCAGCTCCACAGGGGGGATGAGGACTGAAGCTTTCTTT.

The V gene is TRBV2, the J gene TRBJ2-7; D may be TRBD1 (5 bases). V was cut by 10 bases and J by 8 bases, with 15 bases left in between. This CDR3 is built from 11 residues. Germline V gives CDR1 SNHLY, CDR2 FYNNEI. The CDR3 is CATQGASKQYF. DNA for the CDR3: TGTGCCACTCAAGGGGCGAGCAAGCAGTACTTC.

J is TRBJ2-1 and V is TRBV2; 10 nucleotides agree with TRBD2. Germline CDR1 SNHLY, CDR2 FYNNEI. The CDR3 contains 15 residues. With 5 bases clipped from V and 7 bases from J, the junction kept 8 bases outside the gene matches. The CDR3 here is CASSLSGGALNEQFF. CDR3 DNA: TGTGCCAGCAGTCTAAGCGGGGGGGCGTTAAATGAGCAGTTCTTC.

This clone was found once. The chain has TRBV11-1 and TRBJ1-1, with TRBD1 as a possible D gene (6 bases). The CDR3 runs to 14 residues. Germline-derived CDR1 and CDR2 are SGHAT and FQDESV (reference sequence). V was shortened by 5 bases and J by 2 bases, with 12 bases between the two germline ends. Here the CDR3 reads CASSLGTFNTEAFF. The CDR3 DNA sequence: TGTGCCAGCAGCCTTGGGACATTCAACACTGAAGCTTTCTTT.

The rearrangement uses TRBV5-4 and TRBJ1-6, with D possibly being TRBD1 (6 bases). From germline, CDR1 is SGHNT and CDR2 YYREEE (reference sequence). This CDR3 is 15 amino acids long. The V and J ends lost 4 bases and 7 bases respectively, with 15 bases between them. In nucleotides, the CDR3 is TGTGCCAGCAGCGCATCTACAGGGTTCAATTCACCCCTCCACTTT. It encodes CASSASTGFNSPLHF.

The chain recombines TRBV7-2 with TRBJ2-7; 13 bases match TRBD2. CDR3 size: 15 residues. The ends lost 6 bases at V and 6 bases at J; junction bases unmatched: 8. CDR1 is SGHTA and CDR2 is FQGNSA in the germline V gene. CDR3 residues: CASRGTSGGAGEQYF. For the CDR3, the DNA is TGTGCCAGCAGGGGCACTAGCGGGGGGGCCGGCGAGCAGTACTTC. Supplemented by reference TRBV7-2 and TRBJ2-7, the full variable domain reads GAGVSQSPSNKVTEKGKDVELRCDPISGHTALYWYRQSLGQGLEFLIYFQGNSAPDKSGLPSDRFSAERTGGSVSTLTIQRTQQEDSAVYLCASRGTSGGAGEQYFGPGTRLTVT.